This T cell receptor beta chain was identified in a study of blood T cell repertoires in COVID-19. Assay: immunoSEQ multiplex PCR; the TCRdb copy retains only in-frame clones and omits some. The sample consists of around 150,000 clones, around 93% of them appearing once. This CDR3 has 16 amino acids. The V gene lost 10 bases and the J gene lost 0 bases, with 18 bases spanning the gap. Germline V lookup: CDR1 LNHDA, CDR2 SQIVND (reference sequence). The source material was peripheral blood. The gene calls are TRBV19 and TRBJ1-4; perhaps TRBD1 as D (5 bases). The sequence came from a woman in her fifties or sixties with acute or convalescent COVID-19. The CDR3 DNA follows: TGTGCCACCTCGACAGCGATTACAGCAACTAATGAAAAACTGTTTTTT. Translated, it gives CATSTAITATNEKLFF.